One sample yielded the 10 T cell receptor beta chains listed below, sequenced in a study of TIL therapy for anti-PD-1-resistant metastatic lung cancer. The libraries were made with immunoSEQ v3. The repertoire was sequenced with immunoSEQ multiplex PCR; TCRdb's copy has only in-frame clones and lacks some. This repertoire shows about 7,500 clones, less than 85% found once; its top ten account for roughly 7%. The time point denotes: pre-treatment sample, taken before nivolumab and TIL therapy. Tumor tissue came from excised metastases, mostly pleural nodules or supraclavicular lymph nodes. This material consisted of tumor tissue, taken at baseline. The receptor source for this set is a person aged 25 to 80 with non-small cell lung cancer.

V usage is TRBV5-6 and J usage is TRBJ1-1; D might be TRBD1 (5 bases). V was pared by 4 bases and J by 4 bases, with 20 bases between. The CDR3 totals 16 residues. CDR1 and CDR2 from the germline V gene are SGHDT and YYEEEE. The CDR3 nucleotides are TGTGCCAGCAGCCCCCTCCGGGGGAGCGTCGGCACTGAAGCTTTCTTT. Amino acid sequence: CASSPLRGSVGTEAFF.

This rearrangement joins TRBV6-6 to TRBJ2-3; D is uncertain. CDR3 length: 11 amino acids. Germline V gene lookup returns CDR1 MNHNY and CDR2 SVGAGI (reference sequence). Deletions cut 2 bases from V and 6 bases from J, with 3 bases between. This CDR3 reads CASSYGDTQYF. The CDR3 DNA sequence: TGTGCCAGCAGTTACGGCGATACGCAGTATTTT.

The rearrangement links TRBV5-1 to TRBJ1-2; D is ambiguous. The germline gives CDR1 SGHRS, CDR2 YFSETQ. This CDR3 contains 16 residues. V was pared by 3 bases and J by 7 bases, with 22 bases between. The DNA of the CDR3 is TGCGCCAGCAGCTGGGGTCCGATGGGAGGAGGCTTTGGCTACACCTTC. This sequence encodes CASSWGPMGGGFGYTF.

By sample fraction, this clone is large. The chain combines TRBV18 with TRBJ1-2; the D gene is possibly TRBD1 (5 bases). Germline V gives CDR1 KGHSH, CDR2 LQKENI. V was shortened by 3 bases and J by 2 bases, with 16 bases between the two germline ends. This CDR3 contains 16 residues. As DNA, the CDR3 is TGTGCCAGCTCACCGGGGCCGGGGAAGTTCAACTATGGCTACACCTTC. Protein product: CASSPGPGKFNYGYTF.

The chain combines TRBV7-8 with TRBJ2-7; 8 nucleotides match TRBD1. Per germline, CDR1 SGHVS and CDR2 FQNEAQ. With 4 bases clipped from V and 5 bases from J, the junction kept 4 bases outside the gene matches. This CDR3 region has 13 residues. CDR3 nucleotide sequence: TGTGCCAGCAGCTCGGGGACAGGTGACGAGCAGTACTTC. Residues: CASSSGTGDEQYF.

The chain is built from TRBV7-9 and TRBJ1-5, with D unclear. Looked up from germline, CDR1 is SEHNR and CDR2 is FQNEAQ (reference sequence). Between the trimmed V and J ends, which lost 5 bases and 0 bases, there was a span of 11 bases. This CDR3 has 15 amino acids. The CDR3 region is CASSPSGNSNQPQHF. The CDR3 nucleotides are TGTGCCAGCAGCCCCTCGGGAAATAGCAATCAGCCCCAGCATTTT.

The rearrangement links TRBV14 to TRBJ2-2, with 7 bases matching TRBD2. V shed 0 bases and J 6 bases; nucleotides not matched to a gene: 7. Germline CDR1 reads SGHDN; CDR2 reads FVKESK. The CDR3 contains 16 residues. CDR3 DNA sequence: TGTGCCAGCAGCCAAGAAGAGCGGGGCTTCGCCGGGGAGCTGTTTTTT. This encodes CASSQEERGFAGELFF.

J is TRBJ1-1 and V is TRBV6-6; D is uncertain. Looked up from germline, CDR1 is MNHNY and CDR2 is SVGAGI (reference sequence). CDR3 length: 14 amino acids. The germline V and J ends were trimmed by 6 bases and 1 base, with 12 bases remaining between them. The CDR3 DNA reads TGTGCCAGCAGACCAGGAGTTTCGAACACTGAAGCTTTCTTT. This gives the protein CASRPGVSNTEAFF.

This clone qualifies as medium-sized. This rearrangement joins TRBV5-4 to TRBJ2-5; D perhaps matches TRBD2 (6 bases). With 3 bases removed from V and 5 bases from J, the gap between germline ends came to 14 bases. The CDR3 is 14 residues long. CDR1 and CDR2 (germline): SGHNT, YYREEE (reference sequence). CDR3 amino acids: CASSSNPGVETQYF. The CDR3 DNA is TGTGCCAGCAGCTCCAATCCGGGGGTGGAGACCCAGTACTTC.

This clone turned up a few times. DNA of the CDR3: TGTGCCAGCAGTTTAAACTCCTACGAGCAGTACTTC. Translating gives CASSLNSYEQYF. V usage is TRBV25-1 and J usage is TRBJ2-7; the D is unclear. V gave up 5 bases and J gave up 0 bases, with 5 bases separating them. The V gene's germline CDR1 is MGHDK and CDR2 SYGVNS. CDR3 length: 12 residues.